The sequence of this T cell receptor (beta chain) was determined in a study of blood T cell repertoires in COVID-19. Whole-study context: Specimens from acute and convalescent COVID-19 originated in the United States, Italy and Spain. T cells, B-cell-depleted T cells, or PBMCs supplied cDNA or gDNA.

Source study methods: Reference gene primer amplification gave estimated nucleated cell counts. Using immunoSEQ multiplex PCR, the repertoire was profiled, and TCRdb retains in-frame clones only, with some absent. The V and J calls and clone size are taken from that table; D and trimming were inferred from the DNA. The sample records fewer than 50,000 clones, over 70% being singletons. V lost 4 bases and J lost 8, with 16 bases in between. CDR3 length equals 13 residues. The V gene's germline CDR1 is SQVTM and CDR2 ANQGSEA. The sequenced sample was peripheral blood. This receptor was obtained from a human donor in a cohort sampled during active COVID-19. The chain employs TRBV29-1 and TRBJ2-3, with D perhaps matching TRBD2 (5 bases). CDR3 protein: CSVVIRGAGTQYF. The CDR3 DNA follows: TGCAGCGTTGTAATTCGGGGAGCCGGTACGCAGTATTTT.